The entry that follows covers one T cell receptor (beta chain) sequence. Its target is not known. The source of the sample is a study of T cell responses to AZD1222 COVID-19 vaccine. The wider study: Doses given second, at about 4 or about 12 weeks, were pooled. Notes on the study in general: Only five to seven AZD1222 recipients were seropositive at baseline. Clonal diversity was possibly underestimated, and the donors were mostly white British, with more females.

Trimming stripped 10 bases from V and 3 bases from J, with 12 bases between. The CDR3 has 12 residues. The germline gives CDR1 SEHNR, CDR2 FQNEAQ (reference sequence). Data came from immunoSEQ multiplex PCR; TCRdb stores just in-frame clones and leaves some out. The table shows fewer than 140,000 clones, with roughly 90% occurring only once. The sample consisted of peripheral blood, taken on day 0 of AZD1222 vaccination. This TCR came from an adult in good health. This chain links TRBV7-9 with TRBJ1-1; D is possibly TRBD1 (6 bases). The CDR3 region is CAIGGADTEAFF. The DNA of the CDR3 is TGTGCCATAGGGGGGGCGGACACTGAAGCTTTCTTT.